This record covers a single T cell receptor beta chain. Original handling: Estimates of nucleated cell counts were drawn from the amplification of reference gene primers. The repertoire was sequenced with immunoSEQ multiplex PCR; TCRdb's copy has only in-frame clones and lacks some. That table is the source of V, J and clone size, and D and trimming were worked out from the DNA. The profile covers about 120,000 clones, with roughly 79% appearing a single time and 20% to 30% taken by the ten largest. These data come from a study of blood T cell repertoires in COVID-19. Study as a whole: From the United States, Italy and Spain came samples of acute and convalescent COVID-19.

The CDR3 is 15 residues long. V was trimmed by 3 bases and J by 5 bases, leaving 15 bases between them. Germline CDR1 reads MDHEN; CDR2 reads SYDVKM. The chain carries TRBV28 and TRBJ2-3; the D gene is possibly TRBD1 (7 bases). Sequencing was performed on peripheral blood. The clonotype originates from a human donor in a cohort sampled during active COVID-19. CDR3 nucleotides: TGTGCCAGCAGTTTGGAGGGGGCAAGGCAAGATACGCAGTATTTT. Translating it yields CASSLEGARQDTQYF.